These 4 T cell receptor beta chains came from one sample sequenced in a study of blood T cell repertoires in COVID-19. The assay was immunoSEQ multiplex PCR, and TCRdb's table has in-frame clones only and misses some. Of 55,000 to 75,000 clones listed, around 80% are singletons. Source material: peripheral blood. These receptor sequences come from a human donor in a cohort sampled during active COVID-19.

The chain employs TRBV6-5 and TRBJ2-5; 7 positions match TRBD1. The CDR3 is made up of 15 amino acids. Germline V gives CDR1 MNHEY, CDR2 SVGAGI. V was pared by 2 bases and J by 4 bases, with 7 bases of the junction left unmatched. The CDR3 is CASSYRQGRVETQYF. As DNA, the CDR3 is TGTGCCAGCAGTTACCGACAGGGTAGGGTAGAGACCCAGTACTTC.

The chain employs TRBV15 and TRBJ1-5; D call uncertain. CDR3 length: 13 amino acids. V was clipped by 1 base and J by 2 bases, with 3 bases between them. CDR1 is LNHNV, CDR2 YYDKDF, per germline (reference sequence). The CDR3 loop reads CATSRAGNQPQHF. The CDR3 nucleotides are TGTGCCACCAGCAGAGCGGGCAATCAGCCCCAGCATTTT.

The chain combines TRBV19 with TRBJ2-5; a weak D match, TRBD2 (6 bases). The CDR3 spans 14 residues. Trimming took 10 bases from V and 4 from J, leaving 19 bases between them. Germline CDR1 reads LNHDA; CDR2 reads SQIVND (reference sequence). The CDR3 sequence: CATRRFGSGETQYF. As DNA, the CDR3 is TGTGCCACCCGACGGTTCGGGAGCGGAGAGACCCAGTACTTC.

The chain is built from TRBV3-1 (or the pseudogene TRBV3-2) and TRBJ2-3, with a weak D call TRBD2 (6 bases). CDR3 length: 15 residues. CDR1 LGHDT and CDR2 YNNKEL come from the germline V gene (reference sequence). Trimming pared 0 bases from V and 1 base from J, leaving 8 bases between. The CDR3 sequence is CASSQEPSGTDTQYF. In DNA form, the CDR3 reads TGTGCCAGCAGCCAAGAGCCTAGCGGCACAGATACGCAGTATTTT.